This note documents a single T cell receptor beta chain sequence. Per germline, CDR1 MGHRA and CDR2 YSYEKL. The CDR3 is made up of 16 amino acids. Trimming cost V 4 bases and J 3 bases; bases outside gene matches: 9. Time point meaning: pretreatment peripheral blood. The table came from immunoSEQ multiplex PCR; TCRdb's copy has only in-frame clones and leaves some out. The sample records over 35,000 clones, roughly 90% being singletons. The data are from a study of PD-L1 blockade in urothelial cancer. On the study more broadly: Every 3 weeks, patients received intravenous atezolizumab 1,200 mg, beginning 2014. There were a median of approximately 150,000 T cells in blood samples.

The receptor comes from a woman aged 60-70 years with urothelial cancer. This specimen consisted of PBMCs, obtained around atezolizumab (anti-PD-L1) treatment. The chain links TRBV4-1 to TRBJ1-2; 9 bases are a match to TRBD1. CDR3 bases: TGCGCCAGCAGCCCCTGGGGACAGGGTGGGCACTATGGCTACACCTTC. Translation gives CASSPWGQGGHYGYTF.